This paragraph covers one T cell receptor (beta chain) sequence. Its recognized antigen is unknown. One base away there is no much larger clone; base qualities are not given. The source of the sample is a study of regulatory T cells in long-lasting Graves disease (dated by TCRdb to the early 2020s). Looking at the study overall: Persistent Graves' disease meant more than 5 years of antithyroid drug treatment with TSH receptor autoantibodies that stayed positive. The study was registered as a clinical trial and conducted in China. This study used TCR sequencing and RNA sequencing of peripheral blood to compare persistent Graves' disease patients against newly diagnosed Graves' disease patients. On average, persistent Graves' disease patients in the clinical cohort had been on antithyroid drugs for around ten years. A total of around 35 samples underwent TCR sequencing, from 13 patients with persistent Graves' disease and approximately 20 patients with newly diagnosed Graves' disease.

Paper-wide results and their limitations: Because the primary lesion, thyroid tissue, could not be accessed, the study looked at peripheral blood alone. Patients with persistent disease shared more public clonotypes (approximately 2,500) than newly diagnosed patients did (more than 900). The authors noted that the small sample size was a limitation that may lower accuracy. Sequencing and analysis were limited to the TCR beta chain. Persistent disease showed preferential use of TRBV28, TRBJ1-2 and TRBJ2-5, whereas newly diagnosed disease favored TRBV20-1 and TRBJ2-1. Persistent Graves' disease patients showed lower TCR Shannon entropy and fewer highly expanded clones than newly diagnosed patients, suggesting clonal expansion.

Library preparation was by multiplex PCR. The sequencer was an Illumina HiSeq 4000. CDR3 regions were amplified by Arm-PCR with iRepertoire HTBI primers to construct TCR beta libraries. Before sequencing, the PCR products underwent gel purification. As for the authors' bioinformatics: Across samples, around 62 TRBV and 14 TRBJ segments were identified and used for gene usage analysis of CDR3 amino acid clonotypes. Filtered high-quality paired reads were merged into contigs using COPE and FqMerger. BLAST was used to align contigs to IMGT TRBV, TRBD and TRBJ reference genes, with CDR3 defined following IMGT. Highly expanded clones were defined as clonotypes with a frequency above 0.1%. Shannon entropy served as the measure of repertoire diversity, while the Gini coefficient captured V-J evenness. Public clonotypes were defined as clonotypes shared by more than one individual. TCRdb ran its own pipeline on the public reads, namely fastp trimming at Q25 and MiXCR clone calling, and kept in-frame beta chains. CDR3 protein duplicates are merged, each entry listing the most common genes and DNA. TCRdb assigned the V and J calls; the authors' analysis was not used. The sample data list 300,000 to 350,000 distinct CDR3 sequences, and about 20% of these were observed just once. Of the sample, roughly 27% falls within the top ten clones.

The sample's time point label is to be understood as: persistent/refractory GD, antithyroid drugs over 5 years with positive TRAb. RNA was extracted from PBMCs in TRIzol for both TCR sequencing and RNA sequencing. Graves' disease was diagnosed according to American Thyroid Association guidelines. Recruitment of patients was carried out at an endocrinology department in Xi'an, China. Each patient gave about 9.1 milliliters of peripheral blood, collected in an EDTA anticoagulant tube. Ficoll Paque Plus density gradient separation was used to isolate PBMCs, and no further T cell sorting was done. An Agilent 2100 Bioanalyzer and agarose gel were used to assess RNA quality, and a NanoDrop 2000 was used to measure RNA concentration. As encoded in the germline V gene, CDR1 is MNHEY while CDR2 is SVGEGT. V loses 5 bases at its end and J loses 2 bases; junction bases beyond the gene matches: 5. Reading from cysteine to phenylalanine, the CDR3 counts 15 amino acids. Only the CDR3 DNA stays, 45 bases, in frame from base 1.

The receptor was isolated from a female donor with Graves disease. In this chain, TRBV6-2 or TRBV6-3 is recombined with TRBJ2-3, with 9 central nucleotides matching TRBD2. This specimen consisted of peripheral blood mononuclear cells (PBMCs), obtained when the disease was refractory, from a patient treated with antithyroid drugs. The DNA sequence reads TGTGCCAGCAGTGGAACTAGCGGGCACACAGATACGCAGTATTTT. Its translation reads: CASSGTSGHTDTQYF.